The 25 T cell receptor beta chains below were found in one sample sequenced in a study of vaccination effects on CD4 cells after COVID-19. Generated by immunoSEQ multiplex PCR, the TCRdb table keeps only in-frame clones and is missing some. Here the sample spans some 30,000 clones, 80% being singletons. Expansion of antigen-specific CD4+ T cells with viral peptide pools was carried out by the ViraFEST assay before sequencing. A roughly ten-day culture period preceded the isolation of CD4+ T cells. Participants were given two doses of BNT162b2 or mRNA-1273 vaccine. Their target antigens are unknown. The source material was CD4+ T cells from PBMCs cultured with SARS-CoV-2 spike peptides, sampled after COVID-19 vaccination. These receptor sequences come from a human donor who received a COVID-19 vaccine. Some clones in this sample may be carry-over from other donors' samples.

The chain carries TRBV27 and TRBJ2-3; D is perhaps TRBD2 (6 bases). Germline CDR1 is MNHEY and CDR2 is SMNVEV (reference sequence). The CDR3 consists of 16 residues. The ends were cut back, 4 bases at V and 5 bases at J, with 19 bases in the middle. The CDR3: CASSSGTFGKIDTQYF. CDR3 nucleotide sequence: TGTGCCAGCAGTTCCGGGACTTTCGGGAAGATAGATACGCAGTATTTT.

The chain uses TRBV18 and TRBJ1-4; possible D gene TRBD1, 5 bases. There are 15 residues in the CDR3. V lost 3 bases to trimming and J lost 2 bases, with 10 bases between them. The germline CDR1 and CDR2 sequences are KGHSH and LQKENI. The CDR3 loop reads CASSPQGGTNEKLFF. In DNA form, the CDR3 reads TGTGCCAGCTCACCCCAGGGTGGGACTAATGAAAAACTGTTTTTT. Using reference TRBV18 and TRBJ1-4 for the parts outside the CDR3, the full variable domain is NAGVMQNPRHLVRRRGQEARLRCSPMKGHSHVYWYRQLPEEGLKFMVYLQKENIIDESGMPKERFSAEFPKEGPSILRIQQVVRGDSAAYFCASSPQGGTNEKLFFGSGTQLSVL.

This clone turned up a few times. The chain uses TRBV6-5 and TRBJ2-5; 9 nucleotides line up with TRBD1. The germline V gene has CDR1 MNHEY and CDR2 SVGAGI. The CDR3 contains 15 residues. V trimming: 7 bases; J trimming: 1 base; junction bases outside the gene matches: 7. DNA of the CDR3: TGTGCCAGCAAACCCCCGACAGGGGGCCAAGAGACCCAGTACTTC. Protein sequence: CASKPPTGGQETQYF.

V gene TRBV28 combines with J gene TRBJ2-5, with unresolved D. The V gene's germline CDR1 is MDHEN and CDR2 SYDVKM. This CDR3 is 13 amino acids long. V lost 7 bases and J 7 bases, leaving 16 bases between the germline ends. This chain's CDR3 is CASTPPIGWTQYF. The CDR3 coding sequence is TGTGCCAGCACCCCCCCCATTGGTTGGACCCAGTACTTC.

DNA of the CDR3: TGTGCCAGCAGCACCCAGACAGGGCGCGCTAACTATGGCTACACCTTC. It translates to CASSTQTGRANYGYTF. This chain uses TRBV7-2 with TRBJ1-2; 7 positions agree with TRBD1. The CDR3 is 16 residues long. Trimming at V came to 5 bases and at J to 0 bases, leaving 9 bases not matched to a gene. The germline V gene has CDR1 SGHTA and CDR2 FQGNSA.

This chain uses TRBV18 with TRBJ2-2; 9 nucleotides match TRBD1. Germline CDR1 and CDR2: KGHSH and LQKENI. V shed 3 bases and J 3 bases; nucleotides not matched to a gene: 5. CDR3 length: 16 residues. The CDR3 region has the DNA TGTGCCAGCTCACCCCGGACAGGGGAATACACCGGGGAGCTGTTTTTT. Translating gives CASSPRTGEYTGELFF.

This clone was recorded a few times. The chain has TRBV21-1 and TRBJ2-1; the table calls TRBD1, which could not be checked here. TRBV21-1 corresponds to a pseudogene. The CDR3 is 15 residues long. The CDR3 spells CASTNRGCSYNEQFF. CDR3 DNA sequence: TGTGCCAGCACCAACAGGGGATGCTCCTACAATGAGCAGTTCTTC.

The rearrangement links TRBV24-1 to TRBJ2-1; TRBD1 might be the D (6 bases). This CDR3 has 19 amino acids. Germline lookup yields CDR1 KGHDR and CDR2 SFDVKD. Between the trimmed V and J ends, which lost 6 bases and 6 bases, there was a span of 29 bases. CDR3: CATSPGTSWGLPPVNEQFF. The CDR3 nucleotides are TGTGCCACCAGTCCAGGGACCTCTTGGGGGCTCCCCCCAGTCAATGAGCAGTTCTTC.

The chain employs TRBV6-1 and TRBJ1-5, with D possibly TRBD1 on 5 matching bases. CDR3 length: 16 residues. V was clipped by 4 bases and J by 0 bases, with 13 bases between them. CDR1 and CDR2 (germline): MNHNS, SASEGT. The CDR3 region has the DNA TGTGCCAGCAGTGGGACATCGTACCTTAGCAATCAGCCCCAGCATTTT. Amino acids: CASSGTSYLSNQPQHF.

Concerning this clone: This CDR3 is also generated by other DNA sequences in the sample. The chain joins TRBV18 to TRBJ1-1; D is uncertain. The germline gives CDR1 KGHSH, CDR2 LQKENI. The CDR3 is made up of 14 amino acids. Trimming cost V 3 bases and J 2 bases, with 10 bases left between them. The CDR3 DNA sequence: TGTGCCAGCTCACCCCTCGACAAAAACACTGAAGCTTTCTTT. This sequence encodes CASSPLDKNTEAFF.

This clone is judged medium-sized. The chain is built from TRBV19 and TRBJ2-6; TRBD1 matches at 8 bases. CDR1 LNHDA and CDR2 SQIVND come from the germline V gene (reference sequence). The CDR3 has 18 residues. V shed 3 bases, J shed 0 bases, and the junction held 7 bases outside the gene matches. DNA for the CDR3: TGTGCCAGTAGTATGGACAGGGCGGAGTTCTCTGGGGCCAACGTCCTGACTTTC. It codes for CASSMDRAEFSGANVLTF. Combining the CDR3 with reference TRBV19 and TRBJ2-6 gives the whole variable domain DGGITQSPKYLFRKEGQNVTLSCEQNLNHDAMYWYRQDPGQGLRLIYYSQIVNDFQKGDIAEGYSVSREKKESFPLTVTSAQKNPTAFYLCASSMDRAEFSGANVLTFGAGSRLTVL.

J is TRBJ2-2 and V is TRBV6-5; D ambiguous. The germline V gene encodes CDR1 MNHEY and CDR2 SVGAGI. V shed 2 bases and J shed 6 bases, with 7 bases lying between them. This CDR3 spans 13 amino acids. CDR3 residues: CASSYLRPGELFF. The CDR3, as DNA: TGTGCCAGCAGTTACCTGCGGCCCGGGGAGCTGTTTTTT.

CDR3 coding DNA: TGTGCCAGCAGCTTTCCCCAGGGGCAAGTCACTGAGCAGTTCTTC. Amino acid sequence: CASSFPQGQVTEQFF. The gene calls are TRBV7-8 and TRBJ2-1, with D possibly TRBD1 on 6 matching bases. CDR3 length equals 15 residues. V lost 3 bases to trimming and J lost 9 bases, with 18 bases between them. In germline, CDR1 is SGHVS, CDR2 FQNEAQ.

The chain employs TRBV7-2 and TRBJ2-1, with 7 bases matching TRBD2. V gave up 5 bases and J gave up 9 bases; unmatched junction bases: 7. This CDR3 contains 13 residues. Looked up from germline, CDR1 is SGHTA and CDR2 is FQGNSA. The CDR3 DNA is TGTGCCAGCAGCCAAAGACTAGCAGGTGAGCAGTTCTTC. This codes for CASSQRLAGEQFF. Using reference TRBV7-2 and TRBJ2-1 for the parts outside the CDR3, the full variable domain is GAGVSQSPSNKVTEKGKDVELRCDPISGHTALYWYRQSLGQGLEFLIYFQGNSAPDKSGLPSDRFSAERTGGSVSTLTIQRTQQEDSAVYLCASSQRLAGEQFFGPGTRLTVL.

V is TRBV3-1 (or the pseudogene TRBV3-2) and J is TRBJ1-3; D perhaps matches TRBD1 (5 bases). Trimming left V 1 base short and J 3 bases short, with 16 bases between. CDR1 is LGHDT and CDR2 is YNNKEL in the germline V gene (reference sequence). The CDR3 is made up of 17 amino acids. The CDR3 sequence is CASSQAAWGGGGNTIYF. The CDR3 DNA follows: TGTGCCAGCAGCCAAGCTGCATGGGGGGGAGGTGGAAACACCATATATTTT.

The CDR3 sequence: CASSLTPFKRGLNYGYTF. CDR3 DNA: TGTGCCAGCAGTTTAACACCGTTTAAGAGGGGACTGAACTATGGCTACACCTTC. The rearrangement uses TRBV28 and TRBJ1-2; D is possibly TRBD1 (5 bases). The germline CDR1 and CDR2 sequences are MDHEN and SYDVKM. The CDR3 has 18 residues. The V end was cut by 2 bases, the J end by 2 bases, with 21 bases between.

The chain is built from TRBV28 and TRBJ1-2; TRBD1 agrees at 8 bases. The junction had 7 bases not matched to a gene; V was cut back by 4 bases and J by 6 bases. This CDR3 has 14 amino acids. The germline gives CDR1 MDHEN, CDR2 SYDVKM. Written as DNA, the CDR3 is TGTGCCAGCAGTTCAGGGGGCAGGATTCATGGCTACACCTTC. Translated: CASSSGGRIHGYTF.

The V call is TRBV18, the J call TRBJ2-7; the D gene is possibly TRBD1 (6 bases). With 4 bases removed from V and 6 bases from J, the gap between germline ends came to 13 bases. This CDR3 comprises 13 residues. Germline CDR1 reads KGHSH; CDR2 reads LQKENI. CDR3 in amino acids: CASSLTGLGEQYV. DNA of the CDR3: TGTGCCAGCTCACTAACAGGGCTGGGCGAGCAGTACGTC.

The gene calls are TRBV3-1 (or the pseudogene TRBV3-2) and TRBJ2-2, with TRBD2 identical over 13 bases. From germline, CDR1 is LGHDT and CDR2 YNNKEL (reference sequence). The CDR3 spans 18 residues. With 0 bases clipped from V and 1 base from J, the junction kept 2 bases outside the gene matches. DNA for the CDR3: TGTGCCAGCAGCCAAGATGGGACTAGCGGGGTGAACACCGGGGAGCTGTTTTTT. This encodes CASSQDGTSGVNTGELFF.

The genes are TRBV7-7 and TRBJ2-3; D perhaps matches TRBD1 (6 bases). Germline V lookup: CDR1 SSHAT, CDR2 FNYEAQ (reference sequence). V lost 1 base, J lost 2 bases, and 7 bases lay in between. This CDR3 spans 14 amino acids. CDR3: CASSLGDNTDTQYF. DNA of the CDR3: TGTGCCAGCAGCTTAGGGGACAACACAGATACGCAGTATTTT. Supplemented by reference TRBV7-7 and TRBJ2-3, the full variable domain reads GAGVSQSPRYKVTKRGQDVTLRCDPISSHATLYWYQQALGQGPEFLTYFNYEAQPDKSGLPSDRFSAERPEGSISTLTIQRTEQRDSAMYRCASSLGDNTDTQYFGPGTRLTVL.

The chain carries TRBV18 and TRBJ2-1; D unclear. The CDR3 loop spans 14 amino acids. With 3 bases removed from V and 5 bases from J, the gap between germline ends came to 11 bases. Looked up from germline, CDR1 is KGHSH and CDR2 is LQKENI. CDR3 in amino acids: CASSPRTTNNEQFF. The CDR3 nucleotides are TGTGCCAGCTCACCCAGGACCACCAACAATGAGCAGTTCTTC.

V is TRBV20-1 and J is TRBJ2-7; D possibly corresponds to TRBD2 (5 bases). This CDR3 has 10 amino acids. CDR1 is DFQATT and CDR2 is SNEGSKA in the germline V gene (reference sequence). Trimming cost V 7 bases and J 3 bases, with 7 bases left between them. The CDR3 spells CSGSGYEQYV. The CDR3, as DNA: TGCAGTGGAAGCGGCTACGAGCAGTACGTC.

The genes are TRBV9 and TRBJ2-1; TRBD2 matches at 8 bases. J gave up 7 bases and V 0 bases, and 15 bases lay outside the gene matches. The length of the CDR3 is 18 residues. Germline CDR1 SGDLS, CDR2 YYNGEE. The DNA for the CDR3 is TGTGCCAGCAGCGTAGGTTTGGCGGGGGGCCAAGCGGGGAATGAGCAGTTCTTC. It yields the protein CASSVGLAGGQAGNEQFF.

The CDR3 loop reads CASSPRVRSRPQHF. For the CDR3, the DNA is TGTGCCAGCAGCCCAAGAGTGAGAAGTCGGCCCCAGCATTTT. The J gene is TRBJ1-5, the V gene TRBV28; no definite D call. CDR1 and CDR2 (germline): MDHEN, SYDVKM. Between the trimmed V and J ends, which lost 6 bases and 9 bases, there was a span of 18 bases. This CDR3 comprises 14 residues.

J is TRBJ1-1 and V is TRBV7-2; TRBD1 might be the D (6 bases). V gave up 5 bases and J gave up 4 bases, with 17 bases separating them. CDR1 and CDR2 from the germline V gene are SGHTA and FQGNSA. The CDR3 extends over 15 amino acids. CDR3 region: CASSPPRGARTEAFF. The CDR3 bases are TGTGCCAGCAGCCCCCCCCGGGGGGCGCGCACTGAAGCTTTCTTT.